This T cell receptor (beta chain) is from a study of CD8+CD57+ T cells in acquired aplastic anemia (dated by TCRdb to the late 2010s). For context, the study as a whole: Extracted DNA from sorted CD4+ and CD8+ cells averaged around 3.4 ug, ranging from roughly 0.17 to 30 ug. For healthy donor samples, the average read count was around 9.8 million for CD4+ cells and roughly 11 million for CD8+ cells. The research as a whole found: Roughly 29 CD8+ CDR3 sequences were found to be shared between patients and controls, but these sequences appeared to be highly expressed in patients and within the immunodominant clones of the patients. Between patients and healthy controls, no significant difference in CD8+ Simpson's diversity was found (P=0.060).

This clonotype was found many times. What this receptor recognizes is not known. The input lacks base qualities; no much larger clone sits a single base away. TCR repertoires of sorted CD4+ and CD8+ blood T cells from severe aplastic anemia patients and healthy subjects were deep-sequenced in the study. Ficoll-Paque density gradient centrifugation was used to isolate peripheral blood mononuclear cells. CD4+ and CD8+ T cells were sorted by FACS or magnetic beads before DNA extraction. The germline V gene provides CDR1 ENHRY and CDR2 SYGVKD. V lost 10 bases and J lost 5 bases; the stretch between them is 15 bases long. The CDR3 runs 14 amino acids, cysteine and phenylalanine included. Here the CDR3 DNA is all that survives: 42 bases in frame from base 1. TCR beta VDJ combination and CDR3 sequence profiling used genomic DNA as the template. An Illumina HiSeq 2000 was the platform used for TCR repertoire sequencing. On the authors' methods: TRBV/TRBJ rearrangement plots, CDR3 size and DJ length profiles, and Simpson's diversity index were used to assess repertoires. The immunodominant clone was defined as the most abundant DNA sequence in deep sequencing data. CDR3 amino acid sequences were checked for sharing across subjects and were also compared against the VDJdb database and published repertoires. Clones were called with MiXCR by TCRdb after fastp trimmed the public reads at Q25, and only in-frame beta chains were retained. All rows with the same CDR3 protein become a single entry with the most common DNA and genes. These V and J calls rely on TCRdb rather than the paper's analysis. This sample holds about 190,000 distinct CDR3 sequences; approximately 52% were observed only once. 16% of the sample is held by the ten biggest clonotypes.

The chain employs TRBV10-3 and TRBJ1-6; matching of 6 bases hints at TRBD1 as the D gene. Sample: sorted CD4+, CD8+, or CD8+CD57+ T cells (not recorded which) from PBMCs. The sequence was collected from a human donor in good health, serving as a control. The DNA sequence follows: TGTGCCAGTAGGCAGGGACAAAATAATTCACCCCTCCACTTT. This gives the protein CASRQGQNNSPLHF.